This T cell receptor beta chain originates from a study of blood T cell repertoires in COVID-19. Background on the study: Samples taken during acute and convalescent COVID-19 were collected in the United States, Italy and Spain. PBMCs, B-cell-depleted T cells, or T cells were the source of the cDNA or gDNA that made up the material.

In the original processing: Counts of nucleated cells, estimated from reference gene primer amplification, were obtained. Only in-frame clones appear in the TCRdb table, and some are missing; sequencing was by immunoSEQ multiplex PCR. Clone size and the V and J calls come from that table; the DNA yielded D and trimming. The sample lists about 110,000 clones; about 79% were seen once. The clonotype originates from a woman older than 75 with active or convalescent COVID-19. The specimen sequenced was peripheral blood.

The CDR3 loop reads CASSSGTGTVGNTIYF. CDR3 DNA: TGTGCCAGCAGCTCGGGGACAGGGACGGTTGGAAACACCATATATTTT. The genes are TRBV5-5 and TRBJ1-3; 9 bases map to TRBD1. This CDR3 is built from 16 residues. Germline V gene sequence: CDR1 SGHKS, CDR2 YYEKEE (reference sequence). V was clipped by 3 bases and J by 3 bases; unmatched bases: 7.